These 27 T cell receptor beta chains share one sample of origin, sequenced in a study of shared clonotypes between healthy human individuals. The repertoire was sequenced with immunoSEQ multiplex PCR; TCRdb's copy has only in-frame clones and lacks some. This table has about 2.4 million clones, around 94% appearing once. Sequencing input: naive CD4+ T cells sorted from blood. The subset is: CD45RA+ positively selected. The receptors derive from a young man in good health.

The V gene is TRBV18, the J gene TRBJ2-5, with 8 bases aligning to TRBD2. The DNA matches TRBJ2-7 better at its end, which makes the J call doubtful. Per germline, CDR1 KGHSH and CDR2 LQKENI. CDR3 length equals 14 residues. CDR3 amino acids: CASSPRGGRYEQYF. CDR3 coding DNA: TGTGCCAGCTCACCGCGCGGGGGGCGATACGAGCAGTACTTC.

This chain joins TRBV28 and TRBJ1-5; D is unresolved. The V gene lost 6 bases and the J gene lost 7 bases, with 19 bases spanning the gap. Germline assignment: CDR1 MDHEN and CDR2 SYDVKM. The CDR3 is 15 amino acids. The CDR3 protein is CASRNRTGGRQPQHF. Here the CDR3 DNA reads TGTGCCAGCAGAAACCGGACGGGAGGTAGGCAGCCCCAGCATTTT.

About this clone: Since no conserved phenylalanine or tryptophan closes the CDR3, a read error is the likely cause. No DNA is shown, since the ends of the CDR3 on it are uncertain; the CDR3 is the one TCRdb lists. V is TRBV6-6 and J is TRBJ1-3; the table's D gene call, TRBD1, was not cross checked with the DNA. Both ends counted, the CDR3 spans 12 residues. Germline V lookup: CDR1 MNHNY, CDR2 SVGAGI (reference sequence). The CDR3 loop reads CASSSLPDRVIL.

The J gene is TRBJ1-1, the V gene TRBV29-1; 8 bases align to TRBD1. With V trimmed by 2 bases and J by 4 bases, 9 bases remained unmatched. There are 15 residues in the CDR3. Germline CDR1 SQVTM, CDR2 ANQGSEA. The CDR3 DNA follows: TGCAGCGTTGAAAGGCAGGGGGCTTTGGGCACTGAAGCTTTCTTT. Translation: CSVERQGALGTEAFF.

This clone was picked up one time. The CDR3 loop reads CASSLRGATNEKLFF. CDR3 nucleotide sequence: TGTGCCAGCAGCTTACGGGGGGCAACTAATGAAAAACTGTTTTTT. The rearrangement links TRBV7-8 to TRBJ1-4, with D perhaps TRBD1 (5 bases). V gave up 2 bases and J gave up 0 bases, with 7 bases separating them. Germline CDR1 SGHVS, CDR2 FQNEAQ. The CDR3 runs to 15 residues.

The V gene is TRBV2, the J gene TRBJ1-6; 8 nucleotides align to TRBD1. V trimming: 6 bases; J trimming: 2 bases; junction bases outside the gene matches: 6. The CDR3 has 16 residues. Per the germline V gene, CDR1 is SNHLY and CDR2 is FYNNEI. For the CDR3, the DNA is TGTGCCAGCAGGAACGCAGGGGGCGCCTATAATTCACCCCTCCACTTT. It translates to CASRNAGGAYNSPLHF.

This chain links TRBV5-1 with TRBJ1-4; D call uncertain. The CDR3 spans 13 residues. The germline V gene encodes CDR1 SGHRS and CDR2 YFSETQ. The CDR3 sequence is CHRRGSTNEKLFF. The CDR3, as DNA: TGCCACCGGCGGGGATCAACTAATGAAAAACTGTTTTTT.

Details on this clone: This sample includes further DNA sequences coding for the same CDR3. The rearrangement links TRBV4-3 to TRBJ2-5, with D perhaps TRBD1 (6 bases). CDR1 is LGHNA and CDR2 is YSLEER in the germline V gene. The CDR3 contains 13 residues. With 0 bases removed from V and 5 bases from J, the gap between germline ends came to 7 bases. The CDR3 DNA reads as TGCGCCAGCAGCCAAGATAGGGGGGAGACCCAGTACTTC. It is translated as CASSQDRGETQYF.

The chain recombines TRBV14 with TRBJ2-7, with D tentatively TRBD1 (6 bases). Germline-derived CDR1 and CDR2 are SGHDN and FVKESK. Trimming stripped 1 base from V and 9 bases from J, with 19 bases between. The CDR3 length is 15 residues. CDR3 DNA sequence: TGTGCCAGCAGCCAAGGAAGGACAGAACAAAGTCGGCAGTACTTC. Its protein is CASSQGRTEQSRQYF.

This clone was seen once. The chain uses TRBV6-1 and TRBJ1-2; no clear D gene. The CDR3 has 14 amino acids. Looked up from germline, CDR1 is MNHNS and CDR2 is SASEGT. The V end was cut by 7 bases, the J end by 4 bases, with 16 bases between. The DNA of the CDR3 is TGTGCCAGCATCCTATCTATGGGCCCCTATGGCTACACCTTC. Translated: CASILSMGPYGYTF.

The chain employs TRBV27 and TRBJ2-5; 11 bases agree with TRBD2. The length of the CDR3 is 14 residues. Trimming cost V 6 bases and J 4 bases; bases outside gene matches: 4. CDR1 MNHEY and CDR2 SMNVEV come from the germline V gene (reference sequence). CDR3 sequence: CASRGLAEGETQYF. The CDR3 DNA follows: TGTGCCAGCAGGGGACTAGCGGAAGGAGAGACCCAGTACTTC.

The chain recombines TRBV18 with TRBJ2-7; D unresolved. CDR3 length: 13 residues. CDR1 and CDR2 from the germline V gene are KGHSH and LQKENI. Trimming cost V 3 bases and J 6 bases, with 12 bases left between them. The CDR3 nucleotides are TGTGCCAGCTCACCGCAAGCAGGAAGCGAGCAGTACTTC. It yields the protein CASSPQAGSEQYF.

The CDR3 sequence: CASSPSDRSWGQFF. For the CDR3, the DNA is TGTGCCAGCAGCCCTTCGGACAGGTCCTGGGGGCAGTTCTTC. The chain links TRBV7-2 to TRBJ2-1, with TRBD1 matching over 7 bases. CDR3 length equals 14 residues. Trimming cost V 5 bases and J 12 bases; bases outside gene matches: 13. CDR1 is SGHTA, CDR2 FQGNSA, per germline.

This clone was picked up a small number of times. V is TRBV6-1 and J is TRBJ1-5; D ambiguous. Trimming pared 0 bases from V and 0 bases from J, leaving 9 bases between. Per germline, CDR1 MNHNS and CDR2 SASEGT. The CDR3 has 16 residues. The CDR3 DNA follows: TGTGCCAGCAGTGAAGCGCAACAGAATAGCAATCAGCCCCAGCATTTT. Translation gives CASSEAQQNSNQPQHF.

The rearrangement uses TRBV18 and TRBJ1-6; maybe TRBD1 (6 bases). The CDR3 runs 16 residues. Germline loops: CDR1 KGHSH, CDR2 LQKENI. V lost 3 bases, J lost 6 bases, and 15 bases lay in between. CDR3 in DNA: TGTGCCAGCTCACCCCCCGGACAGTGGCTTAATTCACCCCTCCACTTT. Translation: CASSPPGQWLNSPLHF.

This clone was counted once. This CDR3 is CASSLSRDSYEQYF. In DNA form, the CDR3 reads TGTGCCAGCAGTTTATCTCGGGACTCTTACGAGCAGTACTTC. The V gene is TRBV27, the J gene TRBJ2-7; tentative D call: TRBD2 (6 bases). V was clipped by 0 bases and J by 4 bases, with 10 bases between them. Germline CDR1 and CDR2: MNHEY and SMNVEV (reference sequence). The CDR3 spans 14 residues.

The DNA of the CDR3 is TGTGCCAGCAGTCCCGGGACAGGCCGTTTGGGAGAGACCCAGTACTTC. Translation gives CASSPGTGRLGETQYF. This chain joins TRBV27 and TRBJ2-5; 8 bases align to TRBD1. J lost 4 bases, V lost 5 bases, and 12 bases had no gene match. The germline V gene encodes CDR1 MNHEY and CDR2 SMNVEV (reference sequence). The CDR3 extends over 16 amino acids.

V is TRBV6-6 and J is TRBJ1-1; D remains unclear. The V end was cut by 2 bases, the J end by 8 bases, with 9 bases between. The germline gives CDR1 MNHNY, CDR2 SVGAGI (reference sequence). The CDR3 extends over 12 amino acids. DNA for the CDR3: TGTGCCAGCAGTTACCCTACCCAAGAAGCTTTCTTT. Its translation is CASSYPTQEAFF.

The chain is built from TRBV5-1 and TRBJ2-7; D is possibly TRBD1 (5 bases). Trimming pared 4 bases from V and 6 bases from J, leaving 11 bases between. CDR3 length equals 12 residues. Germline CDR1 and CDR2: SGHRS and YFSETQ. As DNA, the CDR3 is TGCGCCAGCAGCGCAGGGTTCCCCGAGCAGTACTTC. Protein product: CASSAGFPEQYF.

V is TRBV5-4 and J is TRBJ2-7, with TRBD2 matching over 12 bases. There are 15 residues in the CDR3. CDR1 is SGHNT, CDR2 YYREEE, per germline (reference sequence). V was pared by 4 bases and J by 2 bases, with 4 bases of the junction left unmatched. CDR3 sequence: CASSTGLAGTYEQYF. The CDR3 DNA follows: TGTGCCAGCAGCACCGGACTAGCGGGAACCTACGAGCAGTACTTC.

A word on this clone: Other DNA sequences in this specimen translate into the identical CDR3. The V call is TRBV7-2, the J call TRBJ2-7, with 13 bases lining up with TRBD2. The V gene's germline CDR1 is SGHTA and CDR2 FQGNSA. V was clipped by 5 bases and J by 1 base; unmatched bases: 5. CDR3 length: 16 amino acids. The DNA for the CDR3 is TGTGCCAGCAGCCTACAGGGACTAGCGGGATCCTACGAGCAGTACTTC. Amino acids: CASSLQGLAGSYEQYF.

This chain uses TRBV1 with TRBJ2-5; TRBD1 is the table's D call and was not checked against the DNA. TRBV1 is noted as a pseudogene. The CDR3 has 17 residues. The chain's CDR3 is CTSSQGPGDSTQETQYF. Written as DNA, the CDR3 is TGCACCAGCAGCCAAGGGCCGGGGGACAGTACCCAAGAGACCCAGTACTTC.

This chain joins TRBV5-6 and TRBJ1-2, with D perhaps TRBD1 (6 bases). The CDR3 consists of 12 residues. CDR1 and CDR2 (germline): SGHDT, YYEEEE. Trimming cost V 4 bases and J 5 bases, with 9 bases left between them. The DNA of the CDR3 is TGTGCCAGCAGCGCCGGACAGTATGGCTACACCTTC. It yields the protein CASSAGQYGYTF.

In its sample, this clone was seen once. The J gene is TRBJ2-5, the V gene TRBV30; D is possibly TRBD2 (5 bases). CDR3 size: 12 residues. Deletions cut 5 bases from V and 11 bases from J, with 18 bases between. CDR1 is GTSNPN and CDR2 is SVGIG in the germline V gene (reference sequence). CDR3 coding DNA: TGTGCCTGGGGAAGCGGTAGTGGGGAGCAGTACTTC. Protein: CAWGSGSGEQYF.

The chain recombines TRBV5-1 with TRBJ2-6; a possible D gene is TRBD1 (5 bases). This CDR3 is built from 18 residues. V lost 4 bases and J 1 base, leaving 18 bases between the germline ends. In germline, CDR1 is SGHRS, CDR2 YFSETQ. The CDR3 bases are TGCGCCAGCAGCCGAGGTGACAGTATGGGTTCTGGGGCCAACGTCCTGACTTTC. Amino acids: CASSRGDSMGSGANVLTF.

This chain joins TRBV15 and TRBJ1-1; D may be TRBD1 (6 bases). The germline V gene encodes CDR1 LNHNV and CDR2 YYDKDF (reference sequence). The CDR3 runs 15 residues. Trimming removed 5 bases from V and 5 bases from J, with 18 bases in between. The CDR3 is CATSSRRGGWTEAFF. CDR3 nucleotides: TGTGCCACCAGCTCCCGCAGGGGAGGATGGACTGAAGCTTTCTTT.

With respect to this clone: This CDR3 is also generated by other DNA sequences in the sample. The chain joins TRBV10-1 to TRBJ2-5; no clear D gene. The length of the CDR3 is 14 residues. The V gene's germline CDR1 is WNHNN and CDR2 SYGVQD (reference sequence). V dropped 0 bases and J dropped 2 bases, with 7 bases sitting between them. The DNA for the CDR3 is TGCGCCAGCAGTGAGTCGGGCCAGCAAGAGACCCAGTACTTC. The encoded protein is CASSESGQQETQYF.